A selection of T cell receptor beta chains follows, all from one sample in a study of blood T cells in healthy people across ages. Via MiXCR, TCRdb re-called the 5' RACE reads, giving one row per CDR3 protein. Found here are some 1,500,000 distinct CDR3 sequences, approximately 39% of them singletons; the top ten hold more than 4%. Sample: blood. These receptors were collected from a woman in her late teens or twenties in good health. Each CDR3 is given with its conserved first and last residue. The order of the fields is J gene, D gene, V gene, clone size, CDR3 protein, CDR3 DNA. D genes are given only for firm matches. Size is stated for part of the rows, as once, few or many counts, or as a class when the clone is expanded.

>TRBJ1-2|.|TRBV28|.
CASSWGGYDYTF
TGTGCCAGCAGTTGGGGCGGGTATGACTACACCTTC
>TRBJ2-5|.|TRBV20-1|.
CSARGPGINNEQYF
TGCAGTGCTAGAGGGCCGGGAATAAACAATGAGCAGTACTTC
>TRBJ2-3|TRBD1|TRBV20-1|.
CSARGTGFRTDTQYF
TGCAGTGCTAGGGGGACAGGGTTTAGAACAGATACGCAGTATTTT
>TRBJ2-1|.|TRBV27|.
CASSTLLRTVSSYNEQFF
TGTGCCAGCAGTACCTTACTCCGGACTGTAAGCTCCTACAATGAGCAGTTCTTC
>TRBJ2-1|TRBD2|TRBV6-2/TRBV6-3|.
CASSSLSSGGPSYNEQFF
TGTGCCAGCAGTTCCCTTTCTAGCGGGGGGCCGTCCTACAATGAGCAGTTCTTC
>TRBJ2-1|.|TRBV4-1|many
CASSQDSNEQFF
TGCGCCAGCAGCCAGGACTCCAATGAGCAGTTCTTC
>TRBJ1-1|.|TRBV5-1|.
CASSPTALGAQGGNTEAFF
TGCGCCAGCAGCCCGACAGCTCTGGGGGCGCAAGGGGGTAACACTGAAGCTTTCTTT
>TRBJ2-7|.|TRBV20-1|.
CSARDPVTNYEQYF
TGCAGTGCTAGAGATCCTGTGACCAACTACGAGCAGTACTTC
>TRBJ2-7|TRBD1|TRBV29-1|.
CSARTGQRYEQYF
TGCAGCGCACGGACAGGGCAGAGGTACGAGCAGTACTTC
>TRBJ2-3|.|TRBV7-2|few
CASSRFQGRDTQYF
TGTGCCAGCAGCCGATTCCAGGGAAGAGATACGCAGTATTTT
>TRBJ2-3|TRBD1|TRBV9|few
CASSTTGGGTDTQYF
TGTGCCAGCAGCACAACAGGGGGCGGTACAGATACGCAGTATTTT
>TRBJ1-2|.|TRBV21-1|.
CASSKHSLYGYTF
TGTGCCAGCAGCAAACACAGTCTCTATGGCTACACCTTC
>TRBJ2-5|TRBD1|TRBV14|once
CASSTQGNQGTQYF
TGTGCCAGCAGTACACAGGGGAATCAAGGGACCCAGTACTTC
>TRBJ1-2|.|TRBV4-3|.
CASSQGLMEGYTF
TGCGCCAGCAGCCAAGGATTAATGGAGGGCTACACCTTC
>TRBJ2-1|.|TRBV6-1|.
CASSPLKGTGNEQFF
TGTGCCAGCAGTCCTCTCAAGGGGACGGGCAATGAGCAGTTCTTC
>TRBJ2-7|TRBD2|TRBV7-2|few
CASSSGLARSYNEQYF
TGTGCCAGCAGCTCCGGACTAGCGCGCTCCTACAATGAGCAGTACTTC
>TRBJ2-7|TRBD2|TRBV7-2|.
CASSTGLAQIYEQYF
TGTGCCAGCAGCACGGGACTAGCGCAAATCTACGAGCAGTACTTC
>TRBJ2-1|TRBD2|TRBV6-5|few
CASRSQPGGGSYNEQFF
TGTGCCAGCAGATCCCAGCCTGGCGGGGGTTCCTACAATGAGCAGTTCTTC
>TRBJ2-7|TRBD1|TRBV29-1|.
CSVEGFGTGAEQYF
TGCAGCGTTGAAGGGTTCGGGACAGGGGCCGAGCAGTACTTC
>TRBJ2-1|.|TRBV5-1|.
CASSLAYRVKGSYNEQFF
TGCGCCAGCAGCTTGGCCTACAGGGTTAAGGGCTCCTACAATGAGCAGTTCTTC
>TRBJ2-7|.|TRBV7-2|.
CASSLTSTGYEQYF
TGTGCCAGCAGCCTAACTAGTACGGGATACGAGCAGTACTTC
>TRBJ2-2|.|TRBV12-3/TRBV12-4|.
CASSLATVTGELFF
TGTGCCAGCAGTTTAGCGACCGTTACCGGGGAGCTGTTTTTT
>TRBJ1-1|TRBD1|TRBV2|.
CASSGPLGGLATEAFF
TGTGCCAGCAGCGGTCCCTTAGGGGGCTTAGCAACTGAAGCTTTCTTT
>TRBJ1-1|.|TRBV7-9|.
CASSLWGENTEAFF
TGTGCCAGCAGCTTATGGGGGGAGAACACTGAAGCTTTCTTT
>TRBJ2-1|.|TRBV28|.
CASSRRAAGSYNEQFF
TGTGCCAGCAGCCGCCGTGCGGCGGGCTCCTACAATGAGCAGTTCTTC
>TRBJ2-5|.|TRBV20-1|.
CSAYRAETQYF
TGCAGTGCTTACAGGGCAGAGACCCAGTACTTC
>TRBJ2-7|.|TRBV4-3|.
CASSQVSAGEQYF
TGCGCCAGCAGCCAAGTATCGGCCGGCGAGCAGTACTTC
>TRBJ2-1|.|TRBV7-2|.
CASSLLRASEQFF
TGTGCCAGCAGCTTACTCAGGGCTAGTGAGCAGTTCTTC
>TRBJ2-6|.|TRBV4-3|few
CASSQDPGPGANVLTF
TGCGCCAGCAGCCAAGATCCGGGACCTGGGGCCAACGTCCTGACTTTC
>TRBJ2-7|.|TRBV7-9|.
CASYRTDGSYEQYF
TGTGCCAGCTATCGGACGGACGGATCCTACGAGCAGTACTTC
>TRBJ2-2|TRBD1|TRBV10-3|.
CAISEPGGTGELFF
TGTGCCATCAGTGAACCAGGGGGCACCGGGGAGCTGTTTTTT
>TRBJ1-2|.|TRBV7-4|.
CASSLQVLVTPGGYTF
TGTGCCAGCAGCTTACAAGTGCTGGTAACGCCTGGTGGCTACACCTTC
>TRBJ2-7|TRBD2|TRBV14|.
CASSQDGTSVGLYEQYF
TGTGCCAGCAGCCAAGATGGGACTAGCGTTGGGCTCTACGAGCAGTACTTC
>TRBJ2-1|TRBD2|TRBV2|few
CASIGLAGDEQFF
TGTGCCAGCATCGGACTAGCGGGGGATGAGCAGTTCTTC
>TRBJ2-7|.|TRBV12-5|.
CASGFGVYEQYF
TGTGCTAGTGGTTTCGGGGTCTACGAGCAGTACTTC
>TRBJ1-4|TRBD1|TRBV2|.
CASRWTGFEEKLFF
TGTGCCAGCAGGTGGACAGGGTTCGAAGAAAAACTGTTTTTT
>TRBJ1-6|.|TRBV6-2/TRBV6-3|few
CASSYQSESPLHF
TGTGCCAGCAGTTACCAGAGCGAATCACCCCTCCACTTT
>TRBJ1-2|TRBD1|TRBV16|.
CASSDDRGFRYTF
TGTGCCAGCAGCGACGACAGGGGATTCCGCTACACCTTC
>TRBJ2-7|TRBD1|TRBV6-6|.
CASSYTGTGSPYEQYF
TGTGCCAGCAGTTACACCGGGACAGGGAGCCCCTACGAGCAGTACTTC
>TRBJ2-7|.|TRBV4-1|.
CASSQVMGTLYNEQYF
TGCGCCAGCAGCCAAGTCATGGGGACCCTCTACAATGAGCAGTACTTC
>TRBJ2-1|.|TRBV6-1|few
CATRWGFYNEQFF
TGTGCCACCAGATGGGGCTTCTACAATGAGCAGTTCTTC
>TRBJ2-5|TRBD2|TRBV7-6|few
CASSPGSGNHQETQYF
TGTGCCAGCAGCCCAGGTAGCGGGAATCACCAAGAGACCCAGTACTTC
>TRBJ2-7|.|TRBV27|.
CASSSVWGRYNEQYF
TGTGCCAGCAGTTCAGTCTGGGGTCGTTACAATGAGCAGTACTTC
>TRBJ2-7|TRBD2|TRBV4-1|.
CASSQFKSPGLAASSYEQYF
TGCGCCAGCAGCCAGTTCAAGTCGCCGGGACTAGCGGCGAGCTCCTACGAGCAGTACTTC
>TRBJ2-2|.|TRBV2|.
CASSEGGELFF
TGTGCCAGCAGTGAAGGCGGGGAGCTGTTTTTT
>TRBJ1-4|.|TRBV6-1|few
CASSEPLGLSDHRMREKPFF
TGTGCCAGCAGTGAACCCCTCGGGTTATCAGACCATCGAATGAGGGAAAAACCGTTTTTT
>TRBJ1-4|TRBD1|TRBV6-5|.
CAVSRTGSNEKLFF
TGTGCCGTTTCCCGGACAGGGTCTAATGAAAAACTGTTTTTT
>TRBJ2-2|TRBD1|TRBV10-3|few
CATKPGLQGMGTGELFF
TGTGCCACCAAACCCGGCTTACAGGGGATGGGAACCGGGGAGCTGTTTTTT
>TRBJ2-7|.|TRBV7-9|many
CASSPGTVSYEQYF
TGCGCCAGCAGCCCCGGGACGGTCTCCTACGAGCAGTACTTC
>TRBJ2-3|.|TRBV7-8|.
CASSSQTQSSTDTQYF
TGTGCCAGCAGTTCCCAGACTCAGAGTAGCACAGATACGCAGTATTTT
>TRBJ2-5|.|TRBV27|.
CASRPKLGPQETQYF
TGTGCCAGCAGACCCAAGCTAGGTCCCCAAGAGACCCAGTACTTC
>TRBJ1-5|TRBD1|TRBV18|few
CASSSWTGPNSNQPQHF
TGTGCCAGCTCATCCTGGACAGGGCCTAATAGCAATCAGCCCCAGCATTTT